The source of this T cell receptor (beta chain) is a study of identical twins. V was clipped by 8 bases and J by 6 bases; unmatched bases: 18. Per germline, CDR1 SGHVS and CDR2 FQNEAQ. CDR3 length equals 17 residues. General study points: Clonotypes of the beta chain that were abundant in cord blood carried fewer insertions (memory repertoires showed none). Low generation-probability sequences were in excess among twin-shared out-of-frame alpha sequences.

This clonotype was recorded at least ten times. The antigen is not known. TCRdb independently ran MiXCR on the 5' RACE reads; one entry per CDR3 protein. The sample includes 300,000 to 400,000 distinct CDR3 sequences, 9% of them seen just once. This TCR was recovered from a woman in her 50s in good health. V gene TRBV7-8 combines with J gene TRBJ2-1, with 8 bases aligning to TRBD2. What was sequenced was naive T cells sorted from blood. The CDR3 loop reads CASRLGAGVGVGNEQFF. The DNA of the CDR3 is TGTGCCAGCCGATTGGGAGCGGGAGTAGGTGTGGGCAATGAGCAGTTCTTC.